This T cell receptor (beta chain) was documented in a study of T-cell memory formation after mild COVID-19. CDR1 and CDR2 from the germline V gene are DFQATT and SNEGSKA (reference sequence). The length of the CDR3 is 14 residues. J lost 4 bases, V lost 6 bases, and 6 bases had no gene match. cDNA libraries for TCR alpha and TCR beta, carrying sample barcodes and UMIs, came from 5'RACE with constant-segment primers. Via MiXCR, TCRdb re-called the 5' RACE reads, giving one row per CDR3 protein. The table records 65,000 to 100,000 distinct CDR3 sequences, around 13% of them present only once. The sequenced sample was PBMCs or a T cell subset sorted from them (not recorded which). J is TRBJ2-1 and V is TRBV20-1; TRBD1 agrees at 10 bases. The source is a man aged 18 to 30 who had mild COVID-19 (a few samples of this study predate the infection). Cell type and time point are not known. CDR3 nucleotide sequence: TGCAGTGCCGCTGACAGGGGGCTGTACAATGAGCAGTTCTTC. Its protein product is CSAADRGLYNEQFF.